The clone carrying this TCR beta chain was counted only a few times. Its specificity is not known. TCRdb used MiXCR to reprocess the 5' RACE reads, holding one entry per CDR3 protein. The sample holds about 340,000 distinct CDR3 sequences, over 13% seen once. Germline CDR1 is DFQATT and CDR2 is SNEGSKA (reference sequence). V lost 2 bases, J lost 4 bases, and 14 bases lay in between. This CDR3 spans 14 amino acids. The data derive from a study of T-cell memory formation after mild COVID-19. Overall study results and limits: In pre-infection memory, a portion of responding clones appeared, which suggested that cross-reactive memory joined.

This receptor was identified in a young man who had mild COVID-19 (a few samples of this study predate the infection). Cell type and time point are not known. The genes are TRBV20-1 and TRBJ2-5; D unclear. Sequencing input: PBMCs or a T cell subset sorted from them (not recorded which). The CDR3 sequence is CSARSGPRGETQYF. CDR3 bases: TGCAGTGCTAGATCTGGACCTCGCGGAGAGACCCAGTACTTC.